The 25 T cell receptor beta chains reported below all come from one sample, sequenced in a study of technical replicates of blood from a handful of donors. Only in-frame clones appear in the TCRdb table, and some are missing; sequencing was by immunoSEQ multiplex PCR. The sample records approximately 85,000 clones, 92% being singletons. The sample consisted of T cells isolated from PBMCs. The source is a human donor in good health.

The chain carries TRBV5-1 and TRBJ2-6; tentatively, D is TRBD1 (6 bases). Germline values: CDR1 SGHRS, CDR2 YFSETQ. The CDR3 has 17 amino acids. Trimming took 4 bases from V and 0 from J, leaving 14 bases between them. DNA of the CDR3: TGCGCCAGCAGCCTTCCGGGACAAGGCTCTGGGGCCAACGTCCTGACTTTC. Translated: CASSLPGQGSGANVLTF.

The chain is built from TRBV6-1 and TRBJ2-5; TRBD2 is a possible D gene (5 bases). The CDR3 covers 11 residues. The ends were cut back, 10 bases at V and 7 bases at J, with 13 bases in the middle. Looked up from germline, CDR1 is MNHNS and CDR2 is SASEGT. CDR3 DNA: TGTGCCACCCGATCGGGGTCGACCCAGTACTTC. Its protein is CATRSGSTQYF.

This sequence joins TRBV6-5 and TRBJ2-5, with TRBD1 identical over 8 bases. The germline V gene has CDR1 MNHEY and CDR2 SVGAGI. The V segment lost 6 bases and the J segment 1 base; nucleotides outside the gene matches: 7. The length of the CDR3 is 15 residues. In DNA, the CDR3 is TGTGCCAGCAGCCCCTGGACAGGGAGCCAAGAGACCCAGTACTTC. This codes for CASSPWTGSQETQYF.

The chain combines TRBV11-3 with TRBJ2-2; no definite D call. Germline V gives CDR1 SGHNT, CDR2 YENEEA. This CDR3 is built from 14 residues. V lost 6 bases and J lost 3, with 11 bases in between. The CDR3 spells CASSSFTDTGELFF. The CDR3 nucleotides are TGTGCCAGCAGTTCTTTCACAGACACCGGGGAGCTGTTTTTT.

The gene calls are TRBV6-5 and TRBJ2-5; the match to TRBD1 covers 10 bases. Germline V gene lookup returns CDR1 MNHEY and CDR2 SVGAGI. V dropped 6 bases and J dropped 5; count of bases not matched to a gene: 9. This CDR3 comprises 15 residues. CDR3 bases: TGTGCCAGCAGGTCCGGGACAGGGGTATGGGAGACCCAGTACTTC. It translates to CASRSGTGVWETQYF.

This clone came up once. This sequence joins TRBV11-2 and TRBJ2-3; TRBD2 agrees at 10 bases. V lost 0 bases and J lost 3; bases outside the gene matches: 3. The CDR3 runs to 16 residues. Germline-derived CDR1 and CDR2 are SGHAT and FQNNGV. The CDR3 bases are TGTGCCAGCAGCTTAGATAGCGGGAGGAGGACAGATACGCAGTATTTT. Its translation: CASSLDSGRRTDTQYF.

The chain links TRBV7-6 to TRBJ2-7; the match to TRBD2 covers 13 bases. The CDR3 extends over 15 amino acids. The J segment lost 5 bases and the V segment lost 3 bases, leaving 4 bases of the junction unmatched. From germline, CDR1 is SGHVS and CDR2 FNYEAQ. For the CDR3, the DNA is TGTGCCAGCAGCTTTCGAGGACTAGCGGGAGACGAGCAGTACTTC. This encodes CASSFRGLAGDEQYF.

The chain joins TRBV28 to TRBJ2-7, with TRBD2 matching 11 bases. The CDR3 runs 16 residues. From germline, CDR1 is MDHEN and CDR2 SYDVKM. V dropped 2 bases and J dropped 3; count of bases not matched to a gene: 6. The DNA of the CDR3 is TGTGCCAGCAGTTTAATCCGACTAGCGGGAAGCTACGAGCAGTACTTC. This translates into CASSLIRLAGSYEQYF.

This chain uses TRBV4-1 with TRBJ2-7; TRBD2 aligns across 11 bases. Trimming at V came to 3 bases and at J to 5 bases, leaving 3 bases not matched to a gene. The CDR3 totals 14 residues. CDR1 is MGHRA, CDR2 YSYEKL, per germline. CDR3 nucleotide sequence: TGCGCCAGCAGCCACCCACTAGCGGGAGACGAGCAGTACTTC. Protein product: CASSHPLAGDEQYF.

The V gene is TRBV27, the J gene TRBJ1-1; tentative D call: TRBD1 (5 bases). The V gene's germline CDR1 is MNHEY and CDR2 SMNVEV (reference sequence). The CDR3 has 11 residues. V lost 7 bases and J 7 bases, leaving 10 bases between the germline ends. The CDR3 spells CASTGGIEAFF. The CDR3 nucleotides read TGTGCCAGCACCGGGGGGATTGAAGCTTTCTTT.

The chain uses TRBV11-2 and TRBJ2-7, with a weak D call TRBD1 (6 bases). There are 14 residues in the CDR3. The germline CDR1 and CDR2 sequences are SGHAT and FQNNGV. Trimming left V 5 bases short and J 4 bases short, with 15 bases between. Here the CDR3 DNA reads TGTGCCAGCAGCCCCCCCCAGGGGATGTACGAGCAGTACTTC. This translates into CASSPPQGMYEQYF.

The chain employs TRBV9 and TRBJ2-1; a possible D gene is TRBD2 (5 bases). Germline V lookup: CDR1 SGDLS, CDR2 YYNGEE. This CDR3 is 14 amino acids long. Trimming removed 0 bases at V and 5 bases at J, with 9 bases between. This chain's CDR3 is CASSVGGSNNEQFF. The CDR3 DNA is TGTGCCAGCAGCGTAGGAGGGAGCAACAATGAGCAGTTCTTC.

This chain connects TRBV19 to TRBJ2-1, with 9 nucleotides matching TRBD2. Germline V gene sequence: CDR1 LNHDA, CDR2 SQIVND (reference sequence). The CDR3 extends over 15 amino acids. V was pared by 1 base and J by 7 bases, with 5 bases of the junction left unmatched. Here the CDR3 reads CASSIVGLANNEQFF. In DNA, the CDR3 is TGTGCCAGTAGTATAGTAGGACTAGCGAATAATGAGCAGTTCTTC. The variable domain in full, completed from reference TRBV19 and TRBJ2-1, reads DGGITQSPKYLFRKEGQNVTLSCEQNLNHDAMYWYRQDPGQGLRLIYYSQIVNDFQKGDIAEGYSVSREKKESFPLTVTSAQKNPTAFYLCASSIVGLANNEQFFGPGTRLTVL.

J is TRBJ1-6 and V is TRBV7-3; D gene unclear. This CDR3 is 15 amino acids long. V lost 1 base and J 9 bases, leaving 13 bases between the germline ends. Per the germline V gene, CDR1 is SGHTA and CDR2 is FQGTGA. The CDR3 nucleotides are TGTGCCAGCAGCTTAAGCTTCCGGGATCGTTCACCCCTCCACTTT. Translated: CASSLSFRDRSPLHF.

The chain links TRBV5-1 to TRBJ1-2; unclear D gene. V lost 3 bases to trimming and J lost 1 base, with 13 bases between them. CDR1 is SGHRS, CDR2 YFSETQ, per germline. This CDR3 has 15 residues. Here the CDR3 DNA reads TGCGCCAGCAGCTCCAGCTTAGGCGGTAACTATGGCTACACCTTC. Protein: CASSSSLGGNYGYTF. The complete variable domain, with remaining parts taken from reference TRBV5-1 and TRBJ1-2, reads KAGVTQTPRYLIKTRGQQVTLSCSPISGHRSVSWYQQTPGQGLQFLFEYFSETQRNKGNFPGRFSGRQFSNSRSEMNVSTLELGDSALYLCASSSSLGGNYGYTFGSGTRLTVV.

This clone was detected once. The rearrangement links TRBV9 to TRBJ2-1; 12 bases line up with TRBD2. With 1 base clipped from V and 9 bases from J, the junction kept 8 bases outside the gene matches. The CDR3 loop spans 16 amino acids. The germline V gene has CDR1 SGDLS and CDR2 YYNGEE. The CDR3 here is CASSVNLAGGQGEQFF. CDR3 sequence (DNA): TGTGCCAGCAGCGTAAATCTAGCGGGGGGGCAGGGTGAGCAGTTCTTC.

This clone was counted between two and nine times. The CDR3 region has the DNA TGTGCCAGCAGCCAAGGGACAGGGCGCTCTGGGGCCAACGTCCTGACTTTC. Amino acids: CASSQGTGRSGANVLTF. The chain has TRBV14 and TRBJ2-6; TRBD1 matches at 8 bases. Trimming cost V 1 base and J 0 bases; bases outside gene matches: 2. Germline CDR1 SGHDN, CDR2 FVKESK. The CDR3 length is 17 residues.

This chain connects TRBV6-1 to TRBJ2-7; TRBD1 matches at 10 bases. CDR1 MNHNS and CDR2 SASEGT come from the germline V gene. This CDR3 spans 15 amino acids. J was trimmed by 6 bases and V by 3 bases; bases with no gene match: 8. CDR3 loop: CASSDGGQGSGEQYF. DNA for the CDR3: TGTGCCAGCAGTGATGGGGGACAGGGGTCGGGCGAGCAGTACTTC.

This clone was observed a single time. V is TRBV4-1 and J is TRBJ2-2, with TRBD1 identical over 11 bases. The CDR3 has 18 residues. Germline V lookup: CDR1 MGHRA, CDR2 YSYEKL. The junction had 10 bases not matched to a gene; V was cut back by 2 bases and J by 5 bases. The chain's CDR3 is CASSQRSLGQGVTGELFF. DNA of the CDR3: TGCGCCAGCAGCCAACGAAGCCTGGGACAGGGGGTTACCGGGGAGCTGTTTTTT.

The chain is built from TRBV11-2 and TRBJ2-5; 12 positions match TRBD2. This CDR3 has 17 amino acids. Germline V gives CDR1 SGHAT, CDR2 FQNNGV. Losses at the gene ends were 5 bases for V and 1 base for J; bases not matched to a gene: 8. The CDR3 sequence: CASSVGLAGLIQETQYF. CDR3 sequence (DNA): TGTGCCAGCAGCGTTGGACTAGCGGGATTAATCCAAGAGACCCAGTACTTC.

This chain links TRBV6-1 with TRBJ1-5; TRBD1 might be the D (5 bases). The length of the CDR3 is 14 residues. Trimming stripped 5 bases from V and 7 bases from J, with 15 bases between. Germline V gene data show CDR1 as MNHNS and CDR2 as SASEGT. The CDR3 loop is CASSMTEGGQPQHF. CDR3 coding DNA: TGTGCCAGCAGTATGACAGAGGGAGGACAGCCCCAGCATTTT.

V usage is TRBV2 and J usage is TRBJ1-4; 7 nucleotides agree with TRBD1. The length of the CDR3 is 15 residues. V lost 5 bases to trimming and J lost 4 bases; unmatched junction nucleotides: 7. Germline CDR1 reads SNHLY; CDR2 reads FYNNEI. CDR3 coding DNA: TGTGCCAGCAGTCCCCAGGGGGTGATTAATGAAAAACTGTTTTTT. Amino acids: CASSPQGVINEKLFF.

The chain combines TRBV6-1 with TRBJ2-3, with D tentatively TRBD2 (5 bases). This CDR3 is 13 amino acids long. Trimming took 6 bases from V and 5 from J, leaving 12 bases between them. Germline assignment: CDR1 MNHNS and CDR2 SASEGT. CDR3 bases: TGTGCCAGCAGCGGGGTTCAGTTAGATACGCAGTATTTT. Amino acids: CASSGVQLDTQYF.

In this sample, this clone turned up once. The chain links TRBV5-1 to TRBJ2-3; 7 nucleotides match TRBD2. The V gene's germline CDR1 is SGHRS and CDR2 YFSETQ. The CDR3 has 16 residues. Unmatched junction bases numbered 10, after V lost 1 base and J lost 5 bases. The DNA of the CDR3 is TGCGCCAGCAGCTTGAATGATGGCGGGAGAGGAGATACGCAGTATTTT. It specifies CASSLNDGGRGDTQYF.

CDR3 protein: CASSLWREGRGDTQYF. The CDR3 DNA reads TGCGCCAGCAGCTTGTGGCGGGAGGGCCGAGGAGATACGCAGTATTTT. J is TRBJ2-3 and V is TRBV5-1; 9 bases fit TRBD2. This CDR3 has 16 residues. Germline V lookup: CDR1 SGHRS, CDR2 YFSETQ. V gave up 1 base and J gave up 5 bases; unmatched junction bases: 8.